The following is a T cell receptor (beta chain) sequence with its context. Its antigen remains unknown. The data derive from a study of T cell responses to AZD1222 COVID-19 vaccine. Study findings and constraints: The donors showed a predominance of white British ancestry and of females, with possible underestimation of clonal diversity. Reports indicate that nearly half of spike-specific TCRs are directed at unmutated variant regions. There were repertoire samples only from the period after the peak T cell response. An increase in Spike-specific TCR breadth and depth was observed after two AZD1222 doses.

The germline V and J ends were trimmed by 3 bases and 1 base, with 12 bases remaining between them. The V gene's germline CDR1 is LNHDA and CDR2 SQIVND (reference sequence). This CDR3 contains 15 residues. Produced via immunoSEQ multiplex PCR; TCRdb's table is partial and in-frame only. The repertoire holds approximately 93,000 clones, roughly 90% seen once, with 5.5% in the top ten. This receptor was identified in an adult who received the AZD1222 COVID-19 vaccine. The gene calls are TRBV19 and TRBJ1-2; D might be TRBD1 (6 bases). The material sequenced was peripheral blood, taken 28 days after the second AZD1222 dose. In nucleotides, the CDR3 is TGTGCCAGTAGTATCGGGACAAGAAGTAACTATGGCTACACCTTC. Protein: CASSIGTRSNYGYTF.